This passage covers 17 T cell receptor beta chains from one sample sequenced in a study of blood T cell repertoires in COVID-19. Data came from immunoSEQ multiplex PCR; TCRdb stores just in-frame clones and leaves some out. The sample lists some 91,000 clones, approximately 87% occurring once. The sample consisted of peripheral blood. All receptors come from a human donor in a cohort sampled during active COVID-19.

The gene calls are TRBV30 and TRBJ2-2; TRBD2 matches 8 bases. This CDR3 spans 17 amino acids. Trimming took 2 bases from V and 5 from J; bases not matched to a gene: 13. Germline V CDR1 and CDR2: GTSNPN, SVGIG (reference sequence). This chain's CDR3 is CAWSQSERGPITGELFF. The DNA for the CDR3 is TGTGCCTGGAGTCAATCAGAGCGGGGGCCCATAACCGGGGAGCTGTTTTTT. The whole variable domain, remainder taken from reference TRBV30 and TRBJ2-2, is SQTIHQWPATLVQPVGSPLSLECTVEGTSNPNLYWYRQAAGRGLQLLFYSVGIGQISSEVPQNLSASRPQDRQFILSSKKLLLSDSGFYLCAWSQSERGPITGELFFGEGSRLTVL.

The V and J genes are TRBV3-1 (or the pseudogene TRBV3-2) and TRBJ1-2; 12 bases fit TRBD1. Germline lookup yields CDR1 LGHDT and CDR2 YNNKEL (reference sequence). The CDR3 covers 15 residues. With V trimmed by 6 bases and J by 6 bases, 8 bases remained unmatched. CDR3 coding DNA: TGTGCCAGCAGTCAACCGGGACAGGGGGCGGATGGCTACACCTTC. This codes for CASSQPGQGADGYTF.

J is TRBJ1-1 and V is TRBV18; TRBD1 aligns across 9 bases. This CDR3 has 16 residues. V lost 1 base, J lost 4 bases, and 7 bases stayed unmatched. Germline-derived CDR1 and CDR2 are KGHSH and LQKENI. The CDR3 loop is CASSPQTGGAGTEAFF. The DNA for the CDR3 is TGTGCCAGCTCACCACAAACAGGGGGCGCGGGCACTGAAGCTTTCTTT.

The V call is TRBV4-2, the J call TRBJ1-2, with D perhaps TRBD1 (6 bases). Germline loops: CDR1 LGHNA, CDR2 YNFKEQ. V was clipped by 3 bases and J by 8 bases, with 13 bases between them. This CDR3 spans 13 amino acids. The CDR3 protein is CASSQTGGAGYTF. CDR3 coding DNA: TGTGCCAGCAGCCAGACGGGGGGGGCGGGCTACACCTTC.

The chain links TRBV5-1 to TRBJ2-1, with 9 nucleotides matching TRBD2. The trim removed 0 bases at V and 8 bases at J, leaving 3 bases unmatched. Germline V gene data show CDR1 as SGHRS and CDR2 as YFSETQ. This CDR3 spans 14 amino acids. The CDR3 spells CASSLGGGADEQFF. The CDR3, as DNA: TGCGCCAGCAGCTTGGGCGGGGGGGCAGATGAGCAGTTCTTC. Full variable domain (missing parts from reference TRBV5-1 and TRBJ2-1): KAGVTQTPRYLIKTRGQQVTLSCSPISGHRSVSWYQQTPGQGLQFLFEYFSETQRNKGNFPGRFSGRQFSNSRSEMNVSTLELGDSALYLCASSLGGGADEQFFGPGTRLTVL.

Only a few counts were recorded for this clone. The CDR3 bases are TGTGCCTGGAGTGTGACGCCACAGGGAAAGTACTTC. This codes for CAWSVTPQGKYF. The rearrangement joins TRBV30 to TRBJ2-7; D perhaps matches TRBD1 (6 bases). Germline CDR1 is GTSNPN and CDR2 is SVGIG (reference sequence). This CDR3 is 12 amino acids long. V lost 0 bases to trimming and J lost 11 bases, with 14 bases between them.

This chain joins TRBV12-3 or TRBV12-4 and TRBJ1-5; a weak D match, TRBD1 (6 bases). This CDR3 is 12 amino acids long. Deletions cut 6 bases from V and 6 bases from J, with 9 bases between. In nucleotides, the CDR3 is TGTGCCAGCAGCCTGGACAGTCAGCCCCAGCATTTT. Its protein product is CASSLDSQPQHF.

The chain links TRBV5-1 to TRBJ2-6, with D uncertain. Germline V CDR1 and CDR2: SGHRS, YFSETQ. V lost 4 bases, J lost 3 bases, and 14 bases lay in between. The CDR3 consists of 16 residues. CDR3 region: CASSHDEAGGANVLTF. The CDR3 nucleotides are TGCGCCAGCAGCCACGATGAGGCTGGTGGGGCCAACGTCCTGACTTTC.

The chain links TRBV19 to TRBJ1-1; no reliable D call. CDR1 is LNHDA, CDR2 SQIVND, per germline (reference sequence). V shed 3 bases and J shed 4 bases, with 6 bases lying between them. CDR3 length: 12 amino acids. This chain's CDR3 is CASSMPGTEAFF. The CDR3 nucleotides are TGTGCCAGTAGTATGCCAGGCACTGAAGCTTTCTTT.

This clone was observed a few times. This sequence joins TRBV27 and TRBJ1-4; no firm D call. The CDR3 runs to 14 residues. The ends were cut back, 3 bases at V and 0 bases at J, with 5 bases in the middle. Germline V gene lookup returns CDR1 MNHEY and CDR2 SMNVEV (reference sequence). The CDR3 is CASSFAATNEKLFF. The DNA for the CDR3 is TGTGCCAGCAGTTTCGCAGCAACTAATGAAAAACTGTTTTTT.

The CDR3 region is CATSDLMSGGGYTF. CDR3 sequence (DNA): TGTGCCACCAGTGATTTGATGTCAGGGGGTGGCTACACCTTC. This chain uses TRBV24-1 with TRBJ1-2, with 7 bases aligning to TRBD1. V dropped 0 bases and J dropped 7; count of bases not matched to a gene: 4. The CDR3 length is 14 residues. Germline V gives CDR1 KGHDR, CDR2 SFDVKD.

The V and J genes are TRBV25-1 and TRBJ2-7; 7 bases line up with TRBD2. Germline trimming cut 6 bases from V and 6 bases from J; bases unmatched to any gene: 8. The CDR3 sequence is 13 residues long. The germline V gene encodes CDR1 MGHDK and CDR2 SYGVNS. CDR3: CASRREPPLEQYF. The CDR3 DNA sequence: TGTGCCAGCAGGCGGGAGCCCCCACTCGAGCAGTACTTC.

The gene calls are TRBV30 and TRBJ1-5; D uncertain. CDR1 is GTSNPN, CDR2 SVGIG, per germline (reference sequence). V gave up 3 bases and J gave up 2 bases, with 8 bases separating them. The length of the CDR3 is 13 residues. Written as DNA, the CDR3 is TGTGCCTGGAGGTCGAGCGGCAATCAGCCCCAGCATTTT. Translating it yields CAWRSSGNQPQHF.

The chain recombines TRBV12-3 or TRBV12-4 with TRBJ1-2; possibly TRBD1 for D (5 bases). The CDR3 extends over 12 amino acids. Deletions cut 5 bases from V and 4 bases from J, with 8 bases between. CDR3 sequence reads: CASSRDSYGYTF. CDR3 coding DNA: TGTGCCAGCAGTCGCGACAGCTATGGCTACACCTTC.

The rearrangement links TRBV5-1 to TRBJ2-3, with TRBD1 as a possible D gene (6 bases). The CDR3 length is 15 residues. The V end lost 5 bases, the J end lost 0 bases, and 13 bases lay between the germline ends. Germline CDR1 SGHRS, CDR2 YFSETQ. This chain's CDR3 is CASRTGTPSTDTQYF. The CDR3 DNA follows: TGCGCCAGCAGGACCGGGACACCTAGCACAGATACGCAGTATTTT.

In this sample, this clone turned up a few times. This chain joins TRBV2 and TRBJ1-1; perhaps TRBD1 as D (6 bases). The V and J ends lost 4 bases and 5 bases respectively, with 14 bases between them. CDR3 length equals 14 residues. The V gene's germline CDR1 is SNHLY and CDR2 FYNNEI. The CDR3 loop reads CASSGRGGRTEAFF. The CDR3 nucleotides read TGTGCCAGCAGTGGCCGAGGGGGTAGGACTGAAGCTTTCTTT.

This chain uses TRBV24-1 with TRBJ1-5, with D possibly being TRBD1 (6 bases). In germline, CDR1 is KGHDR, CDR2 SFDVKD. This CDR3 comprises 18 residues. The germline V and J ends were trimmed by 4 bases and 4 bases, with 22 bases remaining between them. The CDR3 loop is CATSERRGGRTPNQPQHF. In nucleotides, the CDR3 is TGTGCCACCAGTGAACGAAGAGGGGGTAGGACCCCTAATCAGCCCCAGCATTTT.